These 21 T cell receptor beta chains were all obtained from the same sample, sequenced in a study of low-dose radiotherapy and immunotherapy resistance in tumors. Documented time point: after trial treatment. Treatment reported: LDRT plus nivolumab, ipilimumab, low-dose cyclophosphamide and aspirin (RACIN trial). Covering alpha and beta chains, TRAV- and TRBV-specific primers were used for the first-strand cDNA. Amplification of TCRs used a constant-region primer and V-primer adapter for 20 PCR cycles. Via MiXCR, TCRdb re-called the reads, giving one row per CDR3 protein. The top ten clones hold 5.7% of a sample with under 35,000 distinct CDR3 sequences, 49% of them seen once. The sequenced sample was PBMCs, obtained after low-dose radiotherapy plus immunotherapy. The receptors stem from a male donor with gallbladder cancer.

This clonotype was seen a few times. This chain links TRBV7-2 with TRBJ1-4; TRBD1 aligns across 9 bases. Germline CDR1 SGHTA, CDR2 FQGNSA. There are 13 residues in the CDR3. The V gene end was trimmed by 6 bases and the J gene end by 8 bases; junction bases not matched to a gene: 4. CDR3 sequence reads: CASSTTGGEKLFF. CDR3 coding DNA: TGTGCCAGCAGTACGACAGGGGGAGAAAAACTGTTTTTT.

The rearrangement joins TRBV5-1 to TRBJ1-5, with TRBD1 matching 7 bases. The CDR3 has 14 residues. Germline loops: CDR1 SGHRS, CDR2 YFSETQ. J was trimmed by 9 bases and V by 0 bases; bases with no gene match: 6. In nucleotides, the CDR3 is TGCGCCAGCAGCTTGGAGGGCAGGGGGGCGCCCCAGCATTTT. Protein sequence: CASSLEGRGAPQHF.

This clonotype turned up a few times. The rearrangement uses TRBV28 and TRBJ2-7; D assignment may be TRBD1 or TRBD2 (5 bases each). Trimming cost V 5 bases and J 2 bases, with 13 bases left between them. This CDR3 is built from 14 residues. Germline CDR1 is MDHEN and CDR2 is SYDVKM. The CDR3 DNA reads as TGTGCCAGCAGTCCCCGGGACGGGCCCTACGAGCAGTACTTC. Its protein is CASSPRDGPYEQYF.

About this clonotype itself: This likely stems from a read error, as it lies one base from a far larger clone. This chain connects TRBV9 to TRBJ2-7; TRBD2 agrees at 10 bases. CDR3 length: 16 residues. Germline V gene lookup returns CDR1 SGDLS and CDR2 YYNGEE. V lost 3 bases to trimming and J lost 7 bases; unmatched junction nucleotides: 13. The CDR3 DNA is TGTGCCAGCAGCGGATCGGGACTAGCGAGGGGCGATGAGCAGTACTTC. Translation: CASSGSGLARGDEQYF.

Turning to this clonotype: A read error is the likely source, as a far larger clone sits one nucleotide away. The chain recombines TRBV7-2 with TRBJ2-1; 10 positions agree with TRBD2. CDR3 size: 16 residues. V shed 2 bases, J shed 10 bases, and the junction held 11 bases outside the gene matches. CDR1 SGHTA and CDR2 FQGNSA come from the germline V gene. The CDR3 bases are TGTGCCAGCAGCTTAAAATGGAGCGGGGGGGCTGGAGAGCAGTTCTTC. Its protein is CASSLKWSGGAGEQFF.

This clonotype was observed a single time. The rearrangement links TRBV10-3 to TRBJ1-5; unclear D gene. The CDR3 extends over 14 amino acids. The V gene lost 10 bases and the J gene lost 2 bases, with 15 bases spanning the gap. Germline CDR1 and CDR2: ENHRY and SYGVKD. The CDR3 DNA reads as TGTGCCACCACGGACGGAGCGGGCAATCAGCCCCAGCATTTT. This codes for CATTDGAGNQPQHF.

This rearrangement joins TRBV5-1 to TRBJ2-1; maybe TRBD1 (6 bases). The ends were cut back, 0 bases at V and 2 bases at J, with 9 bases in the middle. This CDR3 spans 15 amino acids. The germline CDR1 and CDR2 sequences are SGHRS and YFSETQ. CDR3 in DNA: TGCGCCAGCAGCTTGGAACAGGGCCCCTACAATGAGCAGTTCTTC. Translating gives CASSLEQGPYNEQFF.

The table lists this clonotype with a few counts. This chain joins TRBV28 and TRBJ2-5, with 9 bases identical to TRBD1. Losses at the gene ends were 6 bases for V and 2 bases for J; bases not matched to a gene: 10. The CDR3 is made up of 16 amino acids. In germline, CDR1 is MDHEN, CDR2 SYDVKM. The CDR3 DNA follows: TGTGCCAGCAGCCACAGGGGGCGAGGGAAACAAGAGACCCAGTACTTC. It specifies CASSHRGRGKQETQYF.

This clonotype was seen ten or more times. This chain connects TRBV10-3 to TRBJ2-5; no firm D call. CDR1 and CDR2 (germline): ENHRY, SYGVKD. The ends were cut back, 2 bases at V and 2 bases at J, with 6 bases in the middle. This CDR3 has 13 residues. This chain's CDR3 is CAISEPRQETQYF. The CDR3 DNA follows: TGTGCCATCAGTGAGCCCAGGCAAGAGACCCAGTACTTC.

The chain links TRBV12-3 or TRBV12-4 to TRBJ1-6; a possible D gene is TRBD1 (6 bases). V lost 1 base and J lost 9, with 10 bases in between. The CDR3 is 14 residues long. CDR3 amino acids: CASSLGRGASPLHF. The CDR3 nucleotides are TGTGCCAGCAGTTTAGGACGGGGGGCTTCACCCCTCCACTTT.

CDR3 in DNA: TGTGCCAGCAGTTTTGGCGGGGGGCCCCAGCATTTT. The encoded protein is CASSFGGGPQHF. The chain carries TRBV12-3 or TRBV12-4 and TRBJ1-5, with D possibly being TRBD1 (5 bases). Trimming removed 3 bases at V and 9 bases at J, with 9 bases between. The CDR3 covers 12 residues.

This clonotype was seen many times. The chain uses TRBV30 and TRBJ1-1; no clear D. The CDR3 contains 15 residues. Germline V gene lookup returns CDR1 GTSNPN and CDR2 SVGIG (reference sequence). V lost 2 bases, J lost 6 bases, and 19 bases lay in between. The CDR3 region has the DNA TGTGCCTGGAGTATTGAGCGCGCGGGTGACGCTGAAGCTTTCTTT. It codes for CAWSIERAGDAEAFF.

The chain uses TRBV4-2 and TRBJ2-3, with 11 nucleotides matching TRBD2. The germline V gene encodes CDR1 LGHNA and CDR2 YNFKEQ. Losses at the gene ends were 1 base for V and 4 bases for J; bases not matched to a gene: 7. The CDR3 length is 17 residues. As DNA, the CDR3 is TGTGCCAGCAGCCAAGGGACTAGCGGGTTTTCCGCAGATACGCAGTATTTT. It yields the protein CASSQGTSGFSADTQYF.

This clonotype is classed as medium-sized (0.01 to 0.1%). The junction differs from germline at one of its ends, possibly a read error. DNA for the CDR3: TGTGCCAGCAGCTCACTGGACAGGAGACTTCATGGCTACACCTTC. Its translation: CASSSLDRRLHGYTF. J is TRBJ1-2 and V is TRBV5-1; 7 bases line up with TRBD1. The CDR3 covers 15 residues. Germline CDR1 SGHRS, CDR2 YFSETQ.

This clonotype was counted once. The chain combines TRBV29-1 with TRBJ2-3; either TRBD1 or TRBD2 may supply D (6 bases each). This CDR3 contains 15 residues. The V end was cut by 3 bases, the J end by 1 base, with 14 bases between. Germline loops: CDR1 SQVTM, CDR2 ANQGSEA. CDR3 sequence: CSVEPSGAGTDTQYF. CDR3 in DNA: TGCAGCGTTGAGCCCTCGGGGGCTGGCACAGATACGCAGTATTTT.

This clonotype was picked up many times. The rearrangement joins TRBV25-1 to TRBJ2-1, with D tentatively TRBD1 (5 bases). The ends were cut back, 2 bases at V and 6 bases at J, with 14 bases in the middle. Germline CDR1 is MGHDK and CDR2 is SYGVNS. CDR3 length equals 15 residues. CDR3 protein: CASSEGLIGVNEQFF. The CDR3 coding sequence is TGTGCCAGCAGTGAAGGGCTCATAGGGGTCAATGAGCAGTTCTTC.

This rearrangement joins TRBV11-2 to TRBJ2-5, with TRBD1 identical over 9 bases. The CDR3 totals 15 residues. CDR1 is SGHAT, CDR2 FQNNGV, per germline. Losses at the gene ends were 6 bases for V and 4 bases for J; bases not matched to a gene: 9. CDR3 coding DNA: TGTGCCAGCAGGAATACAGGGGGCAGGGGAGAGACCCAGTACTTC. Translation gives CASRNTGGRGETQYF.

This clonotype is judged medium-sized. This chain joins TRBV12-3 or TRBV12-4 and TRBJ2-4; D is unclear. V lost 3 bases and J lost 0, with 6 bases in between. The CDR3 has 14 residues. This chain's CDR3 is CASSFPLAKNIQYF. Here the CDR3 DNA reads TGTGCCAGCAGTTTCCCTTTAGCCAAAAACATTCAGTACTTC.

At least ten counts were recorded for this clonotype. The chain has TRBV2 and TRBJ2-2; either TRBD1 or TRBD2 may fit D (5 bases each). The germline gives CDR1 SNHLY, CDR2 FYNNEI. V was cut by 8 bases and J by 4 bases, with 26 bases left in between. The CDR3 loop spans 18 amino acids. This chain's CDR3 is CASGEPDGLVGTTGELFF. In DNA, the CDR3 is TGTGCCAGCGGGGAACCTGACGGATTGGTGGGGACCACCGGGGAGCTGTTTTTT.

This clonotype showed up many times. V and J are TRBV29-1 and TRBJ1-1, with 7 bases matching TRBD1. CDR3 length: 14 amino acids. Trimming took 3 bases from V and 4 from J; bases not matched to a gene: 8. Per germline, CDR1 SQVTM and CDR2 ANQGSEA. CDR3 bases: TGCAGCGTTGATATCGGGACAGCTGGCACTGAAGCTTTCTTT. Amino acids: CSVDIGTAGTEAFF.

This chain links TRBV7-9 with TRBJ2-7; 7 bases match TRBD1. CDR1 SEHNR and CDR2 FQNEAQ come from the germline V gene (reference sequence). This CDR3 has 15 amino acids. J lost 2 bases, V lost 5 bases, and 9 bases had no gene match. The CDR3 coding sequence is TGTGCCAGCAGCGTTTACCGGGACAGAACCTACGAGCAGTACTTC. Translation: CASSVYRDRTYEQYF.